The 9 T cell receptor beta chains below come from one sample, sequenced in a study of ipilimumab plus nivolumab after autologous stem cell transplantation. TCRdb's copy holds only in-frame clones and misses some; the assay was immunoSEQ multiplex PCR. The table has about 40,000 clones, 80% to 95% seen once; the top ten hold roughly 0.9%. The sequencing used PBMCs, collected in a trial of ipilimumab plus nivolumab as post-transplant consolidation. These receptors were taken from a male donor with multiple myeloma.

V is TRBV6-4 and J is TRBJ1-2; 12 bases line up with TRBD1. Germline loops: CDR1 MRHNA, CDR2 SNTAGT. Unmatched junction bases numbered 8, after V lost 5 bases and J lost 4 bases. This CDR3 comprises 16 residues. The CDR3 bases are TGTGCCAGCAGTTTAACCGGGACAGGGGGCAGCTATGGCTACACCTTC. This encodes CASSLTGTGGSYGYTF.

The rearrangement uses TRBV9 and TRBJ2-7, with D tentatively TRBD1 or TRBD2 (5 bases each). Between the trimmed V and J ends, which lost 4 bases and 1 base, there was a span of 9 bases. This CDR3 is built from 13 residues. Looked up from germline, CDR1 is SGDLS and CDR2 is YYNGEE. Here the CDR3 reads CASSRGVSYEQYF. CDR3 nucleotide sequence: TGTGCCAGCAGCCGAGGGGTTTCCTACGAGCAGTACTTC.

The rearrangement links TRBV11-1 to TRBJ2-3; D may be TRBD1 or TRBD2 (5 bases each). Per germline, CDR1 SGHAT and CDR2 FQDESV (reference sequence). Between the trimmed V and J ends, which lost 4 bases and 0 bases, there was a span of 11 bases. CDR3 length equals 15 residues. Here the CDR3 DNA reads TGTGCCAGCAGCTCTGGGACGATTAGCACAGATACGCAGTATTTT. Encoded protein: CASSSGTISTDTQYF.

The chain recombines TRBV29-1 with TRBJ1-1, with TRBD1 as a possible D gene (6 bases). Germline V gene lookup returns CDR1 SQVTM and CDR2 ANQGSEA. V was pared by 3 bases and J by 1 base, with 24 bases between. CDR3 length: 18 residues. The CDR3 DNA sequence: TGCAGCGTTGAGCGGGGGGGCAGGTCCATACTAAAGAACACTGAAGCTTTCTTT. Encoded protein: CSVERGGRSILKNTEAFF.

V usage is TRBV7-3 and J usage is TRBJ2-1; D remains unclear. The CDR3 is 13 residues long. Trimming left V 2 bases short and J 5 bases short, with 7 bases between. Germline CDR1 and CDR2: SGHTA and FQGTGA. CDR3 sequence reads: CASSLGLNNEQFF. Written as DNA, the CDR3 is TGTGCCAGCAGCTTAGGCCTCAACAATGAGCAGTTCTTC.

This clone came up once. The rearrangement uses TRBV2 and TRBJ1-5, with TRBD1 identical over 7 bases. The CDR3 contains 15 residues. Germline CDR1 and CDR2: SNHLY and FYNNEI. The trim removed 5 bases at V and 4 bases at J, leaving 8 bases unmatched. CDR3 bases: TGTGCCAGCAGTCGACAGGGTGGGGGAAATCAGCCCCAGCATTTT. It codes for CASSRQGGGNQPQHF.

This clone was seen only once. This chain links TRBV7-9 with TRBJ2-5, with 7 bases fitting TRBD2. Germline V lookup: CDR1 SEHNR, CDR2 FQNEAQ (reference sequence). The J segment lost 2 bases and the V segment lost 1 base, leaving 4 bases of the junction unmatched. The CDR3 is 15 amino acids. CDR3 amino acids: CASSLGGGAQETQYF. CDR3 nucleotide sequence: TGTGCCAGCAGCTTAGGGGGAGGGGCACAAGAGACCCAGTACTTC.

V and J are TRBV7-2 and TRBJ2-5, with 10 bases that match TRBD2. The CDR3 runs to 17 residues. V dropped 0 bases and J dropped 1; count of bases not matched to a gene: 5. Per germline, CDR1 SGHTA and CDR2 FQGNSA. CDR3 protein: CASSLALTSGPQETQYF. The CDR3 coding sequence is TGTGCCAGCAGCTTAGCGTTGACTAGCGGGCCCCAAGAGACCCAGTACTTC.

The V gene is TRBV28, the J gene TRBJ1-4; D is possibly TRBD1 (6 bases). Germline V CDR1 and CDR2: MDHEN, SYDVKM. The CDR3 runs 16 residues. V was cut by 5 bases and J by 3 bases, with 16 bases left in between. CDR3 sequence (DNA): TGTGCCAGCAGTCGACCACAGGGTTTGGCTAATGAAAAACTGTTTTTT. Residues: CASSRPQGLANEKLFF.